The clone carrying this TCR beta chain has more than one count but fewer than ten. The entry originates in a study of beta chain features in type 1 diabetes. Expressed TCRB transcripts were sequenced, since all the RNA that had been isolated was reverse transcribed. Produced via immunoSEQ multiplex PCR; TCRdb's table is partial and in-frame only. The data show about 900,000 clones, about a sixth seen once. V trimming: 3 bases; J trimming: 6 bases; junction bases outside the gene matches: 9. Germline V lookup: CDR1 LNHDA, CDR2 SQIVND (reference sequence). The length of the CDR3 is 17 residues. The chain carries TRBV19 and TRBJ1-5; TRBD1 aligns across 12 bases. Sequencing was carried out using naive CD4+ T cells from blood. The source of this sequence is a woman under 30 in good health. The CDR3 DNA reads TGTGCCAGTAGTATTGGGCCGGGACAGGGGGCTCGTCAGCCCCAGCATTTT. Its protein product is CASSIGPGQGARQPQHF. Drawing the rest from reference TRBV19 and TRBJ1-5, the complete variable domain is DGGITQSPKYLFRKEGQNVTLSCEQNLNHDAMYWYRQDPGQGLRLIYYSQIVNDFQKGDIAEGYSVSREKKESFPLTVTSAQKNPTAFYLCASSIGPGQGARQPQHFGDGTRLSIL.